This T cell receptor (beta chain) was sequenced in a study of cytomegalovirus exposure and HLA in healthy donors (dated by TCRdb to about 2017). In terms of the full investigation: According to an earlier analysis of 587 of the donors, 200 million or so T cells yielded some 110 million unique TCR beta sequences and approximately 280 Gb of sequence data. HLA typing covered class I and class II loci at four-digit resolution. An earlier analysis of around 580 of the donors used high-throughput TCR beta sequencing to judge whether each TCR beta V gene segment behaved as functional or pseudogenic. The genetic ancestry cluster associated with self-reported Caucasian donors included about four fifths of the 398 genotyped donors. The study used immunosequencing to profile the T cell repertoires of more than 650 subjects and linked those repertoires to cytomegalovirus serostatus. About 300 gigabases of sequencing data and 80 million or so unique TCR sequences were included in an early release covering 500 to 750 HLA-typed donors. Among roughly 400 genotyped donors of the cohort, an average of around 250,000 unique TCR beta nucleotide sequences was sequenced per donor, of which about 19% were non-productive. A later genetic analysis used genome-wide SNP genotypes for about three fifths of the 666 donors, treating that subset as a discovery cohort. In addition to the first cohort of 500 to 850 subjects, a separate validation cohort of under 150 different subjects was used. The study aimed to test whether signatures of past pathogen exposure could be identified by cataloging public T cell receptors. Typing coverage differed by locus: A, B, C, DRB1 and DQB1 were typed in about 629-640 donors, DQA1 in 500 to 550, DPA1 in around 580, and DPB1 in just under 490. A later analysis re-examined previously published TCR beta repertoires from 610 or so donors and added high-resolution HLA genotyping to investigate patterns of TCR occurrence. To predict cytomegalovirus infection status, the study brought together high-throughput TCR immunosequencing, statistical association of individual TCRs with disease status, and machine learning. All discovery cohort repertoires had been generated using a single sequencing platform. Rather than drawing on any new phenotypic data, the later analysis identified candidate immune exposures from TCR beta sequences and the way those sequences occurred across donors. Because of strong linkage in the cohort, roughly five DR-DQ haplotypes were treated as single units for association and clustering. Alongside the repertoire data, information on donor age, sex, ethnicity and CMV serostatus was compiled.

Results the study describes overall, beyond this receptor: In this cohort, only TCR beta chains were sequenced, and detectable features were limited by the absence of alpha or paired-chain data. In a later analysis, the rate of TCR association differed among HLA loci, with DRB1 alleles having the most associated TCRs and HLA-C alleles having the fewest. In a later analysis, most CMV-associated TCR beta chains were found to appear HLA-restricted, with HLA associations seemingly driven largely by CMV exposure. It was suggested by the authors that the approach could potentially be generalized to other disease states and immunological phenotypes. The presence/absence analyses assumed that sequencing depth was roughly uniform across donors, and that assumption may not be true. A later analysis reported that several top co-occurrence clusters appeared linked to parvovirus B19, influenza, CMV and Epstein-Barr virus. Most TCR sequences were observed very rarely across donors, whereas some public TCRs were present in many individuals. HLA typing was unavailable for some donors at each locus, so association tests used only the typed subset. Three of the identified cytomegalovirus-associated TCR beta chains were confirmed in vitro to be specific for cytomegalovirus antigens. In an earlier analysis of approximately 590 of the donors, most TCR beta V segments appeared in productive rearrangements about 87% or about 30% of the time, broadly matching IMGT annotations. V-gene and J-gene trimming of TCR beta chains was associated with a missense DCLRE1C variant in a later genetic analysis, and the association was replicated in an independent cohort. A later genetic analysis reported fewer N-insertions in productive TCRs among donors in an Asian-associated ancestry cluster than the roughly 620-donor mean. Because counts were too low, roughly 18 rarely observed V segments, including chromosome 9 orphons, were left out of the earlier analysis of approximately 580 of the donors. A further reported finding was that TCR beta sequences accurately predicted the HLA-A and HLA-B alleles for most subjects in the first cohort. A later analysis found that HLA-associated TCR beta chains were more clonally expanded and had lower generation probabilities than equally common non-associated chains. At a false discovery rate of 0.05, a later analysis linked 16,951 TCR beta sequences to specific HLA alleles. Correlated functional status among segregating V segments might reflect linkage disequilibrium, but an unknown experimental factor could not be ruled out. A cluster of highly shared sequence variants was judged likely to represent a technical artifact of the sequencing pipeline. In both the original and validation cohorts, the classifier was reported to diagnose cytomegalovirus status with high specificity and sensitivity. Assigning TCR associations to individual alleles was difficult when HLA alleles, especially DR and DQ, strongly co-occurred. Because the 87-base-pair reads could not distinguish some IMGT-functional V segments, including TRBV6-2 and TRBV6-3, those segments were excluded. A total of about 180 TCR beta chains were listed by the study as associated with cytomegalovirus. Immune exposure information for the cohort was limited to CMV serostatus.

Receptor libraries were prepared by the immunoSEQ multiplex PCR assay. A mixture of 60 forward primers for TCR Vbeta segments and 13 reverse primers for TCR Jbeta segments was used in the multiplex PCR. The CDR3 region of rearranged TCR beta genes was amplified from genomic DNA by a multiplex PCR assay. On the Illumina HiSeq System, the amplified TCR beta libraries were sequenced as 87-base-pair reads. The paper's processing steps were these. A later analysis counted about 82 million unique TCR beta chains across the 666 repertoires, and some 12 million of these chains were shared by at least two donors. A nearest-neighbor algorithm error-corrected the raw reads and collapsed the reads into unique sequences, merging closely related sequences to remove PCR and sequencing errors. V, D and J gene segments were assigned by aligning CDR3 sequences to IMGT reference sequences. For a sequence to be retained, a match of at least six nucleotides to both a V gene segment and a J gene segment was required. Rearrangements were called productive when the CDR3 lacked stop codons and stayed in frame with V and J; all others were non-productive. CDR3 was defined by IMGT convention, running from the second conserved V-encoded cysteine to the conserved J-encoded phenylalanine. The earlier analysis of approximately 500 of the donors excluded sequences that lacked an unambiguous match to a single V gene segment. In an earlier analysis of about 590 of the donors, a V segment was called functional when productive rearrangements were above 56.7%, and segregating when the standard deviation between donors exceeded 5%. A statistical classification framework was built for diagnosing cytomegalovirus status from the catalog of TCR beta chain sequences. In a later analysis, TCR nucleotide sequences were compared against IMGT/GENE-DB human TR gene sequences so that V and J genes could be assigned. Using the TCRdist pipeline, a later analysis assigned CDR3 sequences along with most-parsimonious VDJ recombination scenarios. In a later analysis, each TCR beta chain was defined by its CDR3 amino acid sequence together with its V-gene family, and reads lacking a unique V-gene family were excluded. To address suspected cross-contamination and a sequencing artifact, a later analysis removed approximately 590 highly shared, low-generation-probability nucleotide sequences. A later analysis calculated a clonal expansion index for each public chain from normalized within-repertoire ranks of inferred template counts. In a later analysis, generation probabilities were computed with a VDJ recombination model fitted to out-of-frame rearrangements, and the resulting probabilities were checked against IGoR. In a later analysis, TCR-TCR, TCR-HLA and TCR-CMV co-occurrence was scored with hypergeometric tests, and a repertoire-size bias correction was applied to TCR pairs. False discovery rates were estimated in a later analysis by permuting HLA or CMV assignments 20 times. In a later analysis, co-occurring TCRs were grouped using DBSCAN, and TCRdist sequence similarity was added for clustering within HLA-allele-positive subsets. Repertoires with fewer than 30,000 or more than 120,000 public chains, plus five repertoires with anomalous nucleotide sharing, were excluded from co-occurrence clustering. Here the immuneACCESS table is served through TCRdb, limited to in-frame sequences with V and J called. Missing clones are a known gap in these copies; in checked studies unresolved V genes cover under half, and the rest lacks a known reason. V, J and clone size are those of that table, while D and trimming were read from the DNA. For this sample the table gives about 130,000 clones, of which roughly 70% were detected only once. Together, the top ten hold 4.3% of the sample.

The germline V gene (reference sequence) specifies MNHNY as CDR1 and SVGAGI as CDR2. The trim is 1 base for V and 6 bases for J, with a gap of 16 bases between the germline ends. The cysteine opens and the phenylalanine closes a CDR3 of 15 amino acids. The only DNA kept is the CDR3, 45 bases in frame from the first base. In total, roughly 670 healthy bone marrow donors made up the cohort. All cohort members were sampled while nominally healthy, although unrecorded immune exposures were likely present. The donor tested CMV seropositive and was one of the 289 seropositive cohort members. Every donor gave a peripheral blood sample, and the peripheral blood mononuclear cells from that sample were used for TCR beta sequencing. Genomic DNA extraction from the blood cell samples was performed with the Qiagen DNeasy Blood Extraction Kit. This clone was counted a few times. Its antigen is currently not known. Nothing much larger sits one base from this clone, and base qualities are not available.

Recombination connected TRBV6-6 to TRBJ2-7; D gene: possibly TRBD1, on 5 matching bases. The source is a man younger than 30 in good health and CMV-seropositive. Material for sequencing was PBMCs. CDR3 region: CASSYWQGGSGEQYF. The DNA is as follows: TGTGCCAGCAGTTACTGGCAGGGCGGATCAGGCGAGCAGTACTTC.